This paragraph covers one T cell receptor (beta chain) sequence. The V gene's germline CDR1 is SEHNR and CDR2 FQNEAQ (reference sequence). The V gene end was trimmed by 4 bases and the J gene end by 6 bases; junction bases not matched to a gene: 9. There are 16 residues in the CDR3. These data are taken from a study of OX40 agonist ivuxolimab in advanced cancers. About the research overall: The patients got ivuxolimab, which is an agonistic anti-OX40 (CD134) antibody.

Method: immunoSEQ multiplex PCR; TCRdb's copy keeps in-frame clones and lacks some. The data contain about 79,000 clones, around 93% of them singletons. The sequence was collected from an adult with an advanced solid tumor such as melanoma, head and neck, liver or kidney cancer. The chain is built from TRBV7-9 and TRBJ2-3, with 11 bases lining up with TRBD2. Source: CD4+ or CD8+ T cells sorted from blood, taken in a trial of the OX40 agonist ivuxolimab. CDR3 protein: CASSYPGLAAPDTQYF. The CDR3, as DNA: TGTGCCAGCAGCTACCCGGGACTAGCGGCCCCGGATACGCAGTATTTT.